The 10 T cell receptor beta chains reported below all come from one sample, sequenced in a study of cytomegalovirus exposure and HLA in healthy donors (dated by TCRdb to 2016 to 2017). Libraries were constructed by the immunoSEQ multiplex PCR assay. The table was pulled from immuneACCESS by TCRdb, which kept in-frame rearrangements only. Such tables lose some clones; where checked, under half of the loss comes from unresolved V genes, and the rest has no known cause. The sample table shows under 250,000 clones, and 80% to 95% are seen once. Roughly 1% of the sample lies in the top ten. The sequenced sample consisted of PBMCs. These receptors all come from a woman younger than 35 in good health and CMV-seronegative.

The chain has TRBV7-8 and TRBJ2-3; TRBD1 aligns across 7 bases. Germline trimming cut 1 base from V and 5 bases from J; bases unmatched to any gene: 9. Germline CDR1 reads SGHVS; CDR2 reads FQNEAQ. This CDR3 is 16 amino acids long. This chain's CDR3 is CASSLVSGGNEDTQYF. The DNA for the CDR3 is TGTGCCAGCAGCTTAGTGTCAGGGGGAAACGAAGATACGCAGTATTTT.

The gene calls are TRBV7-9 and TRBJ1-2, with 9 bases matching TRBD1. The CDR3 runs to 14 residues. CDR1 is SEHNR, CDR2 FQNEAQ, per germline (reference sequence). Trimming took 1 base from V and 6 from J; bases not matched to a gene: 3. The CDR3 is CASSLGTGENGYTF. In DNA form, the CDR3 reads TGTGCCAGCAGCTTAGGGACAGGGGAAAATGGCTACACCTTC.

This clone was counted a few times. The V gene is TRBV4-1, the J gene TRBJ1-6; TRBD1 matches at 10 bases. This CDR3 has 17 residues. The trim removed 4 bases at V and 10 bases at J, leaving 13 bases unmatched. Germline CDR1 MGHRA, CDR2 YSYEKL. The CDR3 nucleotides are TGCGCCAGCAGCCCGACAGGGGGCTTTACACGGGGCTCACCCCTCCACTTT. This codes for CASSPTGGFTRGSPLHF.

The chain couples TRBV10-3 to TRBJ1-1; TRBD1 is a possible D gene (5 bases). Germline loops: CDR1 ENHRY, CDR2 SYGVKD. V was clipped by 6 bases and J by 10 bases, with 15 bases between them. This CDR3 comprises 12 residues. The CDR3 spells CAISPGAFGAFF. As DNA, the CDR3 is TGTGCCATCAGCCCTGGGGCGTTCGGAGCTTTCTTT.

This clone was detected only a few times. CDR3 protein: CASSSPGAPTETQYF. CDR3 coding DNA: TGTGCCAGCAGTTCCCCAGGGGCCCCGACAGAGACCCAGTACTTC. This chain connects TRBV28 to TRBJ2-5; TRBD1 might be the D (6 bases). The V end was cut by 4 bases, the J end by 4 bases, with 16 bases between. CDR1 and CDR2 (germline): MDHEN, SYDVKM. CDR3 size: 15 residues.

The chain links TRBV2 to TRBJ2-2, with TRBD2 as a possible D gene (5 bases). V lost 7 bases to trimming and J lost 2 bases, with 11 bases between them. From germline, CDR1 is SNHLY and CDR2 FYNNEI. This CDR3 is built from 14 residues. The CDR3 here is CASKASLNTGELFF. CDR3 nucleotides: TGTGCCAGCAAGGCTAGCCTCAACACCGGGGAGCTGTTTTTT.

The chain joins TRBV7-9 to TRBJ2-2, with D unresolved. Germline V gene sequence: CDR1 SEHNR, CDR2 FQNEAQ (reference sequence). Trimming removed 3 bases at V and 6 bases at J, with 14 bases between. This CDR3 comprises 15 residues. CDR3 protein: CASSFPLYTAGELFF. The CDR3, as DNA: TGTGCCAGCAGCTTCCCGCTATATACGGCCGGGGAGCTGTTTTTT.

The chain employs TRBV7-2 and TRBJ2-7, with D uncertain. V lost 10 bases, J lost 2 bases, and 21 bases lay in between. The CDR3 is 15 residues long. Looked up from germline, CDR1 is SGHTA and CDR2 is FQGNSA. In DNA form, the CDR3 reads TGTGCCACCCAGACCCAGGTGAATGCCCCCTACGAGCAGTACTTC. Translated, it gives CATQTQVNAPYEQYF.

The chain is built from TRBV5-5 and TRBJ1-4; 11 bases fit TRBD1. CDR1 is SGHKS and CDR2 is YYEKEE in the germline V gene (reference sequence). Trimming at V came to 4 bases and at J to 4 bases, leaving 3 bases not matched to a gene. The CDR3 contains 15 residues. The CDR3, as DNA: TGTGCCAGCAGCAGGGGACAGGGGGATAATGAAAAACTGTTTTTT. This encodes CASSRGQGDNEKLFF.

V usage is TRBV28 and J usage is TRBJ2-3; 8 bases fit TRBD2. The V gene's germline CDR1 is MDHEN and CDR2 SYDVKM. Losses at the gene ends were 8 bases for V and 5 bases for J; bases not matched to a gene: 12. The CDR3 is 15 amino acids. CDR3 amino acids: CASGRGGGALDTQYF. CDR3 sequence (DNA): TGTGCCAGCGGCCGGGGGGGCGGAGCTTTAGATACGCAGTATTTT.